This TCR beta chain was profiled in a study of cytomegalovirus exposure and HLA in healthy donors. Study overall: The roughly 120 validation repertoires used the same platform as the 666 first-cohort repertoires, a later analysis reported. Whole-study findings and limits: Listed as cytomegalovirus-associated were 164 TCR beta chains. As confirmed in vitro, a few CMV-associated chains were specific for CMV antigens.

This CDR3 spans 13 amino acids. Trimming stripped 8 bases from V and 5 bases from J, with 15 bases between. The germline CDR1 and CDR2 sequences are SGHTA and FQGTGA. This table comes from immunoSEQ multiplex PCR, and its TCRdb copy is limited to in-frame clones, with some not included. The data contain approximately 130,000 clones, about 90% of them singletons. About this clone itself: Antigen specificity is unknown.

The sequence was collected from a woman aged 18-29 years in good health and CMV-seronegative. This rearrangement joins TRBV7-3 to TRBJ1-1, with TRBD1 as a possible D gene (5 bases). Material: PBMCs. The CDR3 DNA follows: TGTGCCAGCGGCCGGGACTCGGGGACTGAAGCTTTCTTT. It is translated as CASGRDSGTEAFF.